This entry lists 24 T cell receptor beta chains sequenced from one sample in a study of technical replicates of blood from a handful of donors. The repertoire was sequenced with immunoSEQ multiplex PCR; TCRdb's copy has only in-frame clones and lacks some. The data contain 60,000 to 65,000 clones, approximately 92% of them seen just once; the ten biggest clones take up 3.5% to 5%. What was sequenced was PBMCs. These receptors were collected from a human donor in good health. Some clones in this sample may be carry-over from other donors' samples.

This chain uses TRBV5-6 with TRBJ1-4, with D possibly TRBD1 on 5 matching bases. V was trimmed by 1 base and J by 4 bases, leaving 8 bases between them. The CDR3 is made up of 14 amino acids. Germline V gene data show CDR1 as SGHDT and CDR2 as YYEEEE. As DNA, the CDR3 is TGTGCCAGCAGCTTGCTGCAGGGTAATGAAAAACTGTTTTTT. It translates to CASSLLQGNEKLFF.

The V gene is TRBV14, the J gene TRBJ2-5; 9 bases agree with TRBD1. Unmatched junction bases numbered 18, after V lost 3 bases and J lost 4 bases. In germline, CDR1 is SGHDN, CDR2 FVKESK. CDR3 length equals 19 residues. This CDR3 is CASSHAPRGTGFAPETQYF. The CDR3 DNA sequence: TGTGCCAGCAGCCATGCTCCAAGGGGGACAGGGTTTGCCCCAGAGACCCAGTACTTC.

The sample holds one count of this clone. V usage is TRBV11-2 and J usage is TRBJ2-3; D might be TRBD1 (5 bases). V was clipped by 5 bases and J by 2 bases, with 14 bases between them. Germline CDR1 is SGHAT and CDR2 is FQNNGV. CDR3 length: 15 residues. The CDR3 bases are TGTGCCAGCAGCCCCCAGGGTCCTATCACAGATACGCAGTATTTT. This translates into CASSPQGPITDTQYF.

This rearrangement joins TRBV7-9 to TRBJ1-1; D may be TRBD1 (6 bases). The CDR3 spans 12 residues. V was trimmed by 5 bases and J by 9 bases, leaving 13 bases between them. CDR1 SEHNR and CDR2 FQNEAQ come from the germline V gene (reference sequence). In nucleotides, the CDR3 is TGTGCCAGCAGCCCAACAGGGTTTCAAGCTTTCTTT. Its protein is CASSPTGFQAFF.

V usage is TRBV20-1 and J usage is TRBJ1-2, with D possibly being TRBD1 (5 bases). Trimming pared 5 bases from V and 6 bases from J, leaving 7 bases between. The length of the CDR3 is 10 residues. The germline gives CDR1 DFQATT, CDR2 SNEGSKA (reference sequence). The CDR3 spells CSAFRDGYTF. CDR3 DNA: TGCAGTGCTTTCAGGGATGGCTACACCTTC.

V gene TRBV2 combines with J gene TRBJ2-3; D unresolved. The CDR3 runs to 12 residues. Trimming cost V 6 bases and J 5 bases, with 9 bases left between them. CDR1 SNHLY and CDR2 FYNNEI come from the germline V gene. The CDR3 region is CASRISGDTQYF. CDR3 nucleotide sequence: TGTGCCAGCAGAATCAGTGGAGATACGCAGTATTTT.

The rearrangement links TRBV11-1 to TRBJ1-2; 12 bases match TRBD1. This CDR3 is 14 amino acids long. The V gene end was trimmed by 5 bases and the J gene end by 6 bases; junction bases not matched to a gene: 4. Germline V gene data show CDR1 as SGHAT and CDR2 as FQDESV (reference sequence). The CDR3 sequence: CASSRGTGGDGYTF. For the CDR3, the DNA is TGTGCCAGCAGCCGTGGGACAGGGGGCGATGGCTACACCTTC.

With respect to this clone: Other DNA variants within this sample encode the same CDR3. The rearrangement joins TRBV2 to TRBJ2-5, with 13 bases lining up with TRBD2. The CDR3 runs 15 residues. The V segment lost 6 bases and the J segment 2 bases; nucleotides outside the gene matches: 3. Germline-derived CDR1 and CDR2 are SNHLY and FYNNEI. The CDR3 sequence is CASSRTSGGQETQYF. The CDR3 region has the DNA TGTGCCAGCAGCCGGACTAGCGGGGGACAAGAGACCCAGTACTTC.

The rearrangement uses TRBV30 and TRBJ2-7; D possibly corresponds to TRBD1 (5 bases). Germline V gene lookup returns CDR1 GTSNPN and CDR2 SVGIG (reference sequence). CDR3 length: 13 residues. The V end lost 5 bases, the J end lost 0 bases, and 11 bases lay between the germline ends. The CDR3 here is CAWGRTRSYEQYF. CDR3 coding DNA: TGTGCCTGGGGAAGGACACGCTCCTACGAGCAGTACTTC.

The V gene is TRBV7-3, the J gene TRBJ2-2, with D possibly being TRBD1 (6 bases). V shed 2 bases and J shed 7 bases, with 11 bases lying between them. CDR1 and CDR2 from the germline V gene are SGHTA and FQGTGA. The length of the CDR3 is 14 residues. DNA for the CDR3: TGTGCCAGCAGCTTACAGGGGCAAAACGGGGAGCTGTTTTTT. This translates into CASSLQGQNGELFF.

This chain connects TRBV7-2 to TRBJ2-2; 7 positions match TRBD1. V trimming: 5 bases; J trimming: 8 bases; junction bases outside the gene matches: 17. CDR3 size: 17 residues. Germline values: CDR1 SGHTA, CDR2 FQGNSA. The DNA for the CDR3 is TGTGCCAGCAGCCCCCAGACAGGGAGTCATGGCTCAGGGGAGCTGTTTTTT. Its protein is CASSPQTGSHGSGELFF.

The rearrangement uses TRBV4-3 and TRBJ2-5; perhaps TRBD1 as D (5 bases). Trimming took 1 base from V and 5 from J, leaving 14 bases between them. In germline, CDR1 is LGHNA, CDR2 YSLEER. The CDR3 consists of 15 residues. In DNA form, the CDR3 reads TGCGCCAGCAGCCAAGGCCCAGGGCAGTGGGAGACCCAGTACTTC. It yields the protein CASSQGPGQWETQYF.

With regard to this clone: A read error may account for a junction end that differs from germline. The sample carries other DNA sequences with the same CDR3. The CDR3 DNA reads as TGCGCCAGCAGTCAGACTAGCGGGGCCTACAATGAACAGTTCTTC. This gives the protein CASSQTSGAYNEQFF. The chain joins TRBV4-3 to TRBJ2-1, with 11 positions matching TRBD2. The CDR3 covers 15 residues. Germline V CDR1 and CDR2: LGHNA, YSLEER.

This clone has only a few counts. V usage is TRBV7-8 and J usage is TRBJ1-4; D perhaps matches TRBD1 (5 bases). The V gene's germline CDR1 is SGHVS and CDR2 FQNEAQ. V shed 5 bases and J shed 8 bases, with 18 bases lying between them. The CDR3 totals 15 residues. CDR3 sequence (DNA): TGTGCCAGCAGCCATCGCCGAGTGGGGGGGGAAAAACTGTTTTTT. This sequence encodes CASSHRRVGGEKLFF. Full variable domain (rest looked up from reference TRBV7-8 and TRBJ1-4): GAGVSQSPRYKVAKRGQDVALRCDPISGHVSLFWYQQALGQGPEFLTYFQNEAQLDKSGLPSDRFFAERPEGSVSTLKIQRTQQEDSAVYLCASSHRRVGGEKLFFGSGTQLSVL.

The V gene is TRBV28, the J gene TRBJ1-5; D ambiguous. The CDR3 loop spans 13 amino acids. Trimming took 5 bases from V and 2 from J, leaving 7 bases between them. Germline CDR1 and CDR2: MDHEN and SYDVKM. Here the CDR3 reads CASSEVGNQPQHF. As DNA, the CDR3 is TGTGCCAGCAGTGAGGTTGGCAATCAGCCCCAGCATTTT.

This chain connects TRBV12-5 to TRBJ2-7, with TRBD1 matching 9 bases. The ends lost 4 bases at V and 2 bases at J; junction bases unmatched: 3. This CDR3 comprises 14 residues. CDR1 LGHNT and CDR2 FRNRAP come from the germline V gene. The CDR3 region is CASGSGTGTYEQYF. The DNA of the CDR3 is TGTGCTAGTGGTTCCGGGACAGGGACCTACGAGCAGTACTTC.

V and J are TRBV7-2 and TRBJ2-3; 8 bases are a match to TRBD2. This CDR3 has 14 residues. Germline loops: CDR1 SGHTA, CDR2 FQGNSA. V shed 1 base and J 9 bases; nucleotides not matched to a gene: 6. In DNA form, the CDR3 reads TGTGCCAGCAGCTTAGTGGTGGGCGGGGGGACGCAGTATTTT. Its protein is CASSLVVGGGTQYF.

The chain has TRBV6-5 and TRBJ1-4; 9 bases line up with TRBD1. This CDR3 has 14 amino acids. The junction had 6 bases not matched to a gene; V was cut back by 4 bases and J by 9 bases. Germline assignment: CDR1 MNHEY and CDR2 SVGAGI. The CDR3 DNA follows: TGTGCCAGCAGTTCCGGGACAGGGATCAAAAAACTGTTTTTT. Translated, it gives CASSSGTGIKKLFF.

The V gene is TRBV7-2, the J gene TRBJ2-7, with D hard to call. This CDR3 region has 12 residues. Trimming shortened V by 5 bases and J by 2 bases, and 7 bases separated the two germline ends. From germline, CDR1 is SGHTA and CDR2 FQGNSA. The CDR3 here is CASSRTTYEQYF. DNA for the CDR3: TGTGCCAGCAGCCGAACAACCTACGAGCAGTACTTC. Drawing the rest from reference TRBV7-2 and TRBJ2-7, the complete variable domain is GAGVSQSPSNKVTEKGKDVELRCDPISGHTALYWYRQSLGQGLEFLIYFQGNSAPDKSGLPSDRFSAERTGGSVSTLTIQRTQQEDSAVYLCASSRTTYEQYFGPGTRLTVT.

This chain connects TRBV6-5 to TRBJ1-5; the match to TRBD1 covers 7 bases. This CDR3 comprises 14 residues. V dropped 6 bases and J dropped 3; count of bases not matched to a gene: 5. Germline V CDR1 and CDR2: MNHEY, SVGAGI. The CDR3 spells CASRLQGNNQPQHF. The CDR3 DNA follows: TGTGCCAGCAGGCTACAGGGGAACAATCAGCCCCAGCATTTT.

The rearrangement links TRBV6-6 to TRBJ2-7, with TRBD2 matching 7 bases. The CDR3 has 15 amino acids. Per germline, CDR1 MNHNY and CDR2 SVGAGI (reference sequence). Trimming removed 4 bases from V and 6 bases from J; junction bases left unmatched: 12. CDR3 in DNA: TGTGCCAGCAGTTCCTTTGGTGGGGGGGTTACCGAGCAGTACTTC. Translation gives CASSSFGGGVTEQYF.

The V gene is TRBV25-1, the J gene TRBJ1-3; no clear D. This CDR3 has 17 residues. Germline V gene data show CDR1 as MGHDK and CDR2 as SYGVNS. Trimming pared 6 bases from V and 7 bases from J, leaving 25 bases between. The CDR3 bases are TGTGCCAGCAGCACGCACCCCCCGAACCCGGAGAGTAACACCATATATTTT. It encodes CASSTHPPNPESNTIYF. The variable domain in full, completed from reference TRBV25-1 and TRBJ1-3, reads EADIYQTPRYLVIGTGKKITLECSQTMGHDKMYWYQQDPGMELHLIHYSYGVNSTEKGDLSSESTVSRIRTEHFPLTLESARPSHTSQYLCASSTHPPNPESNTIYFGEGSWLTVV.

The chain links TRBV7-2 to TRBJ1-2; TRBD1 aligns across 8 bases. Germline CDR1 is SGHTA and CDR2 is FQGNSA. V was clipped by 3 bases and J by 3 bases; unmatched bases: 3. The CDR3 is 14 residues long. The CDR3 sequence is CASSFQGADYGYTF. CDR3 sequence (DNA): TGTGCCAGCAGCTTCCAGGGGGCAGACTATGGCTACACCTTC.

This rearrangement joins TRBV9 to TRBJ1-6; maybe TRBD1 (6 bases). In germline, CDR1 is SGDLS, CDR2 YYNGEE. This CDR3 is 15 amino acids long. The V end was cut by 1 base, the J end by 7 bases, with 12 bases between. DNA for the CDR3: TGTGCCAGCAGCGTAAACAGGGTGGGAAATTCACCCCTCCACTTT. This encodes CASSVNRVGNSPLHF.